A single sample gave rise to the 25 T cell receptor beta chains below, sequenced in a study of blood T cell repertoires in COVID-19. Profiled with immunoSEQ multiplex PCR; TCRdb holds only in-frame clones, not every one. The sample includes over 100,000 clones, roughly 83% seen only once; the top ten take around 3.9%. The source material was peripheral blood. These receptors all come from a woman older than 75 with acute or convalescent COVID-19.

The V gene is TRBV7-9, the J gene TRBJ2-3, with D perhaps matching TRBD2 (6 bases). V dropped 4 bases and J dropped 0 bases, with 8 bases sitting between them. The length of the CDR3 is 14 residues. Germline V gives CDR1 SEHNR, CDR2 FQNEAQ (reference sequence). CDR3 sequence reads: CASSSSASTDTQYF. Here the CDR3 DNA reads TGTGCCAGCAGCTCTAGCGCCAGCACAGATACGCAGTATTTT. The whole variable domain, filled in from reference TRBV7-9 and TRBJ2-3, reads DTGVSQNPRHKITKRGQNVTFRCDPISEHNRLYWYRQTLGQGPEFLTYFQNEAQLEKSRLLSDRFSAERPKGSFSTLEIQRTEQGDSAMYLCASSSSASTDTQYFGPGTRLTVL.

J is TRBJ1-2 and V is TRBV19, with 10 bases that match TRBD1. V lost 3 bases, J lost 6 bases, and 7 bases stayed unmatched. CDR1 LNHDA and CDR2 SQIVND come from the germline V gene (reference sequence). This CDR3 is built from 15 residues. The CDR3 region is CASSIIRDRGHGYTF. The CDR3, as DNA: TGTGCCAGTAGTATCATCCGGGACAGGGGACATGGCTACACCTTC.

This clone was recorded only once. The genes are TRBV6-5 and TRBJ2-4; D is perhaps TRBD1 (6 bases). CDR3 length: 15 residues. V lost 7 bases, J lost 4 bases, and 17 bases lay in between. Germline-derived CDR1 and CDR2 are MNHEY and SVGAGI. The CDR3 nucleotides are TGTGCCAGCAAAGAGGAGACAGGTCCGAAAAACATTCAGTACTTC. Amino acid sequence: CASKEETGPKNIQYF.

V gene TRBV30 combines with J gene TRBJ2-4; TRBD2 agrees at 9 bases. Germline V lookup: CDR1 GTSNPN, CDR2 SVGIG (reference sequence). J gave up 3 bases and V 3 bases, and 6 bases lay outside the gene matches. The CDR3 length is 15 residues. DNA for the CDR3: TGTGCCTGGAGATTAGCGGGGGAAGTCAAAAACATTCAGTACTTC. Encoded protein: CAWRLAGEVKNIQYF.

The J gene is TRBJ1-5, the V gene TRBV5-1; D is undetermined. The germline gives CDR1 SGHRS, CDR2 YFSETQ. V was pared by 3 bases and J by 4 bases, with 8 bases between. The CDR3 runs 13 residues. The CDR3, as DNA: TGCGCCAGCAGCTCCGACATTAATCAGCCCCAGCATTTT. Translation gives CASSSDINQPQHF.

V and J are TRBV25-1 and TRBJ1-6; 8 nucleotides agree with TRBD1. With V trimmed by 7 bases and J by 8 bases, 7 bases remained unmatched. Germline CDR1 and CDR2: MGHDK and SYGVNS. This CDR3 comprises 14 residues. The CDR3 loop is CASTMTGAYSPLHF. Here the CDR3 DNA reads TGTGCCAGCACTATGACAGGGGCTTATTCACCCCTCCACTTT.

This chain joins TRBV5-5 and TRBJ2-7; 8 nucleotides line up with TRBD2. The junction had 7 bases not matched to a gene; V was cut back by 5 bases and J by 3 bases. The germline V gene has CDR1 SGHKS and CDR2 YYEKEE (reference sequence). The CDR3 loop spans 14 amino acids. For the CDR3, the DNA is TGTGCCAGCAGGGGAGCGGGAGTGAGCTACGAGCAGTACTTC. Amino acid sequence: CASRGAGVSYEQYF. Full variable domain (remainder filled in from reference TRBV5-5 and TRBJ2-7): DAGVTQSPTHLIKTRGQQVTLRCSPISGHKSVSWYQQVLGQGPQFIFQYYEKEERGRGNFPDRFSARQFPNYSSELNVNALLLGDSALYLCASRGAGVSYEQYFGPGTRLTVT.

V and J are TRBV19 and TRBJ1-1; weak D call: TRBD1 (5 bases). Trimming cost V 9 bases and J 1 base, with 9 bases left between them. The CDR3 is 12 residues long. Per the germline V gene, CDR1 is LNHDA and CDR2 is SQIVND (reference sequence). The CDR3 DNA sequence: TGTGCCAGCGGAACAGGGAACACTGAAGCTTTCTTT. This encodes CASGTGNTEAFF.

This clone was observed a few times. The V gene is TRBV2, the J gene TRBJ1-4; 7 nucleotides match TRBD1. The V gene end was trimmed by 5 bases and the J gene end by 7 bases; junction bases not matched to a gene: 7. The CDR3 consists of 14 residues. From germline, CDR1 is SNHLY and CDR2 FYNNEI. The CDR3, as DNA: TGTGCCAGCAGTCTGGGACAGCTGACTGAAAAACTGTTTTTT. Translation: CASSLGQLTEKLFF.

V usage is TRBV9 and J usage is TRBJ2-3, with a possible D match to TRBD1 (7 bases). The V gene's germline CDR1 is SGDLS and CDR2 YYNGEE. The CDR3 runs 17 residues. Deletions cut 3 bases from V and 3 bases from J, with 20 bases between. CDR3 DNA sequence: TGTGCCAGCAGCGGAGGGGCAGGGGGGCTAGGAACAGATACGCAGTATTTT. This encodes CASSGGAGGLGTDTQYF.

The chain employs TRBV7-9 and TRBJ2-1, with 10 bases lining up with TRBD1. CDR1 and CDR2 (germline): SEHNR, FQNEAQ (reference sequence). The CDR3 spans 14 residues. Losses at the gene ends were 2 bases for V and 8 bases for J; bases not matched to a gene: 3. The DNA for the CDR3 is TGTGCCAGCAGCTTAAGGACAGGGGGACATGAGCAGTTCTTC. Its translation is CASSLRTGGHEQFF.

The J gene is TRBJ1-6, the V gene TRBV30, with 7 nucleotides matching TRBD1. Germline CDR1 GTSNPN, CDR2 SVGIG (reference sequence). V lost 4 bases and J lost 5; bases outside the gene matches: 5. This CDR3 comprises 14 residues. The CDR3 nucleotides read TGTGCCTGGAATTTGGGACAGAATAATTCACCCCTCCACTTT. Its protein is CAWNLGQNNSPLHF.

The V call is TRBV6-6, the J call TRBJ1-5; 8 bases map to TRBD1. V trimming: 8 bases; J trimming: 1 base; junction bases outside the gene matches: 1. The CDR3 runs 13 residues. CDR1 and CDR2 (germline): MNHNY, SVGAGI (reference sequence). CDR3 bases: TGTGCCAGCCGACAGGGGAGCAATCAGCCCCAGCATTTT. Translated, it gives CASRQGSNQPQHF.

This chain joins TRBV4-1 and TRBJ2-3, with TRBD2 as a possible D gene (5 bases). The V end lost 4 bases, the J end lost 2 bases, and 28 bases lay between the germline ends. CDR1 and CDR2 (germline): MGHRA, YSYEKL. This CDR3 has 20 residues. Here the CDR3 reads CASSLSGLSRSSGTTDTQYF. The CDR3 DNA sequence: TGCGCCAGCAGCCTCTCGGGTCTCTCTCGGTCCAGCGGAACCACAGATACGCAGTATTTT.

The chain combines TRBV4-2 with TRBJ2-1; D possibly corresponds to TRBD1 (8 bases). CDR1 is LGHNA, CDR2 YNFKEQ, per germline. The V end was cut by 4 bases, the J end by 4 bases, with 14 bases between. This CDR3 region has 15 residues. For the CDR3, the DNA is TGTGCCAGCAGCCCAGGACAGGGAGGGTACAATGAGCAGTTCTTC. Protein product: CASSPGQGGYNEQFF.

The rearrangement uses TRBV7-2 and TRBJ2-7; 9 bases match TRBD1. The CDR3 contains 15 residues. The V gene end was trimmed by 5 bases and the J gene end by 2 bases; junction bases not matched to a gene: 7. Looked up from germline, CDR1 is SGHTA and CDR2 is FQGNSA. In nucleotides, the CDR3 is TGTGCCAGCAGCAGTCGGGACAGGGCTACCTACGAGCAGTACTTC. It translates to CASSSRDRATYEQYF.

V and J are TRBV19 and TRBJ2-7, with a weak D call TRBD1 (7 bases). The CDR3 spans 15 residues. Per germline, CDR1 LNHDA and CDR2 SQIVND (reference sequence). The germline V and J ends were trimmed by 3 bases and 3 bases, with 15 bases remaining between them. The CDR3 region is CASSILRQGGYEQYF. CDR3 nucleotide sequence: TGTGCCAGTAGTATCCTCCGACAGGGAGGCTACGAGCAGTACTTC.

The chain is built from TRBV27 and TRBJ1-1; D not resolved. V was pared by 3 bases and J by 4 bases, with 18 bases between. Germline CDR1 reads MNHEY; CDR2 reads SMNVEV (reference sequence). The CDR3 consists of 16 residues. The CDR3 bases are TGTGCCAGCAGTTTCCGACCCTCTCCCGGGGTCACTGAAGCTTTCTTT. Translating it yields CASSFRPSPGVTEAFF.

The chain recombines TRBV7-9 with TRBJ2-3; D might be TRBD2 (5 bases). The CDR3 totals 17 residues. Trimming removed 6 bases from V and 1 base from J, with 20 bases in between. CDR1 is SEHNR, CDR2 FQNEAQ, per germline (reference sequence). The CDR3 nucleotides read TGTGCCAGCAGGTCCAGCGGATGGGTCGTGGGCACAGATACGCAGTATTTT. Residues: CASRSSGWVVGTDTQYF.

This clone has just one count. The CDR3: CASSLAYRVRGGELFF. In DNA form, the CDR3 reads TGTGCCAGCAGCTTAGCGTACAGGGTTAGGGGCGGGGAGCTGTTTTTT. J is TRBJ2-2 and V is TRBV7-8, with D maybe TRBD1 (6 bases). The V gene's germline CDR1 is SGHVS and CDR2 FQNEAQ. V lost 0 bases, J lost 7 bases, and 15 bases lay in between. This CDR3 region has 16 residues.

The V and J genes are TRBV19 and TRBJ1-4, with unresolved D. From germline, CDR1 is LNHDA and CDR2 SQIVND (reference sequence). This CDR3 is 15 amino acids long. The V end was cut by 5 bases, the J end by 6 bases, with 16 bases between. CDR3 DNA sequence: TGTGCCAGTAGTCCTCGGGGAAACGAAGATGAAAAACTGTTTTTT. It yields the protein CASSPRGNEDEKLFF.

In its sample, this clone was seen a few times. V is TRBV18 and J is TRBJ1-2; 7 bases agree with TRBD1. The length of the CDR3 is 14 residues. CDR1 is KGHSH, CDR2 LQKENI, per germline. Losses at the gene ends were 2 bases for V and 5 bases for J; bases not matched to a gene: 5. The CDR3 protein is CASSPTGAAYGYTF. In DNA, the CDR3 is TGTGCCAGCTCACCAACAGGGGCCGCTTATGGCTACACCTTC.

The gene calls are TRBV12-5 and TRBJ1-1; 7 bases are shared with TRBD1. Germline CDR1 and CDR2: LGHNT and FRNRAP. This CDR3 comprises 12 residues. The V and J ends lost 4 bases and 7 bases, in that order; junction bases with no gene match: 3. The CDR3 reads CASGSRDSEAFF. DNA for the CDR3: TGTGCTAGTGGTTCTCGGGACAGTGAAGCTTTCTTT.

This clone was counted once. The gene calls are TRBV7-8 and TRBJ1-6; TRBD1 might be the D (6 bases). V was pared by 5 bases and J by 9 bases, with 14 bases between. Per the germline V gene, CDR1 is SGHVS and CDR2 is FQNEAQ. The CDR3 consists of 14 residues. CDR3: CASSPSTGASPLHF. The CDR3 DNA sequence: TGTGCCAGCAGCCCATCGACAGGTGCTTCACCCCTCCACTTT.

The rearrangement uses TRBV5-1 and TRBJ1-3, with D uncertain. Germline V CDR1 and CDR2: SGHRS, YFSETQ. This CDR3 spans 15 amino acids. V lost 4 bases, J lost 2 bases, and 13 bases lay in between. CDR3: CASSPAVSPGNTIYF. CDR3 in DNA: TGCGCCAGCAGCCCGGCGGTTTCCCCTGGAAACACCATATATTTT.